This T cell receptor (beta chain) originates from a study of cytomegalovirus exposure and HLA in healthy donors. Study results and limitations: An analysis was carried out later, and it reportedly showed fewer N-insertions in an Asian-associated ancestry cluster than the 666-donor mean. While the bulk of TCR sequences proved rare, some public TCRs turned up in many donors. When analyzed later, a missense DCLRE1C variant was found to be linked to TCR beta V- and J-gene trimming.

PCR primers comprised 60 Vbeta and 13 Jbeta primers. Sequencing used immunoSEQ multiplex PCR; TCRdb keeps in-frame clones, though not all of them. Counted here are 150,000 to 200,000 clones, 79% occurring once; the ten biggest clones make up approximately 0.7%. CDR1 and CDR2 from the germline V gene are SGHNT and YENEEA. The V end lost 6 bases, the J end lost 3 bases, and 15 bases lay between the germline ends. The CDR3 runs 15 residues. For this clone: Its antigen remains unknown.

This rearrangement joins TRBV11-3 to TRBJ2-1; D perhaps matches TRBD1 (6 bases). Sequences were obtained from PBMCs. The sequence was collected from a woman in her 40s in good health and CMV-seronegative. In DNA, the CDR3 is TGTGCCAGCAGTCGGACAGCTCCCAGCTACAATGAGCAGTTCTTC. It translates to CASSRTAPSYNEQFF. The variable domain in full, with the rest retrieved from reference TRBV11-3 and TRBJ2-1, is EAGVVQSPRYKIIEKKQPVAFWCNPISGHNTLYWYLQNLGQGPELLIRYENEEAVDDSQLPKDRFSAERLKGVDSTLKIQPAELGDSAVYLCASSRTAPSYNEQFFGPGTRLTVL.